This T cell receptor (beta chain) emerged from a study of cytomegalovirus exposure and HLA in healthy donors listed by TCRdb under 2017. Study-wide context: An earlier analysis of several hundred of the donors reported approximately 300 Gb of sequence data and around 120 million unique TCR beta sequences obtained from roughly 170 million T cells. Approximately 310 gigabases of sequencing data and 78 million or so unique TCR sequences were included in an early release covering roughly 600 HLA-typed donors. The genetic ancestry cluster associated with self-reported Caucasian donors included 80% to 90% of the roughly 390 genotyped donors. The study aimed to test whether signatures of past pathogen exposure could be identified by cataloging public T cell receptors. The study used immunosequencing to profile the T cell repertoires of several hundred subjects and linked those repertoires to cytomegalovirus serostatus. Along with the roughly 610-subject first cohort, a separate validation cohort of over a hundred different subjects was used. The study combined high-throughput TCR immunosequencing, statistical association of individual TCRs with disease status, and machine learning to predict cytomegalovirus infection status. A later analysis re-examined previously published TCR beta repertoires from more than 550 donors and added high-resolution HLA genotyping to investigate patterns of TCR occurrence. Rather than using new phenotypic data, the later analysis identified candidate immune exposures from TCR beta sequences and from how often those sequences occurred across donors. An earlier analysis of several hundred of the donors used high-throughput TCR beta sequencing to judge whether each TCR beta V gene segment behaved as functional or pseudogenic. Donor age, sex, ethnicity and CMV serostatus were collected together with the repertoire data. In a later genetic analysis, genome-wide SNP genotypes for 398 of the 666 donors were used, and that subset was treated as a discovery cohort. All discovery cohort repertoires had been generated on a single sequencing platform. Both class I and class II loci were covered by HLA typing, at four-digit resolution. The number of donors typed differed by locus, with about 620-630 for A, B, C, DRB1 and DQB1, roughly 520 for DQA1, approximately 580 for DPA1, and some 440 for DPB1. Five DR-DQ haplotypes were handled as single units for association and clustering because linkage in the cohort was strong. Across under 500 genotyped donors of the cohort, an average of about 250,000 unique TCR beta nucleotide sequences per donor were sequenced, and approximately 17% of those sequences were non-productive. Summary of the overall study and its limitations: The cohort was sequenced for TCR beta chains only, and without alpha or paired-chain data the features that could be detected were limited. Because counts were too low, 15 to 20 rarely observed V segments, including chromosome 9 orphons, were excluded from the earlier analysis of a few hundred of the donors. Across donors, most TCR sequences were observed very rarely, whereas some public TCRs were present in many individuals. In a later analysis, several top co-occurrence clusters were reported to appear linked to parvovirus B19, influenza, CMV and Epstein-Barr virus. In a later genetic analysis, a missense DCLRE1C variant was associated with V-gene and J-gene trimming of TCR beta chains, and the association was replicated in an independent cohort. In vitro tests confirmed that a few of the cytomegalovirus-associated TCR beta chains recognize cytomegalovirus antigens. The presence/absence analyses assumed that sequencing depth was roughly uniform across donors, and that assumption may not be true. Most CMV-associated TCR beta chains appeared to be HLA-restricted in a later analysis, and the HLA associations seemed to be driven largely by CMV exposure. Because HLA typing was missing for some donors at each locus, association tests included only the typed subset. Compared with equally common non-associated chains, HLA-associated TCR beta chains in a later analysis were more clonally expanded and had lower generation probabilities. The 87-base-pair reads could not distinguish some IMGT-functional V segments, including TRBV6-2 and TRBV6-3, so those segments were excluded. Specific HLA alleles were associated with over 15,000 TCR beta sequences at a false discovery rate of 0.05 in a later analysis. An earlier analysis of approximately 530 of the donors showed that most TCR beta V segments appeared in productive rearrangements either about 87% or about 30% of the time, which broadly matched IMGT annotations. A further reported finding was that TCR beta sequences accurately predicted the HLA-A and HLA-B alleles for most subjects in the first cohort. A later analysis found that TCR association rates varied across HLA loci, with DRB1 alleles showing the most associated TCRs and HLA-C alleles the fewest. When HLA alleles, especially DR and DQ, strongly co-occurred, TCR associations were difficult to assign to individual alleles. The study gave a list of over 150 TCR beta chains associated with cytomegalovirus. For the cohort, immune exposure information was limited to CMV serostatus. According to the authors, the approach could potentially be generalized to other disease states and immunological phenotypes. A cluster of highly shared sequence variants was judged likely to represent a technical artifact of the sequencing pipeline. The classifier was reported to diagnose cytomegalovirus status with high specificity and sensitivity in both the original and validation cohorts. Linkage disequilibrium might explain the correlated functional status among segregating V segments, but an unknown experimental factor could not be excluded. According to a later genetic analysis, donors in an Asian-associated ancestry cluster had fewer N-insertions in productive TCRs than the approximately 670-donor mean.

Library preparation used the immunoSEQ multiplex PCR assay. For the multiplex PCR, a mixture combining 60 forward primers for TCR Vbeta segments and 13 reverse primers for TCR Jbeta segments was used. Amplification of the CDR3 region of rearranged TCR beta genes was performed with a multiplex PCR assay on genomic DNA. Amplified TCR beta libraries were sequenced as 87-base-pair reads on the Illumina HiSeq System. Regarding the original processing steps: A later analysis counted some 74 million unique TCR beta chains across the 650 to 700 repertoires, and 9 million to 14 million of these chains were shared by at least two donors. To remove PCR and sequencing errors, raw reads were error-corrected and collapsed into unique sequences using a nearest-neighbor algorithm that merged closely related sequences. To assign V, D and J gene segments, CDR3 sequences were aligned to IMGT reference sequences. For a sequence to be retained, a match of at least six nucleotides was required to both a V gene segment and a J gene segment. Rearrangements were called productive when the CDR3 lacked stop codons and stayed in frame with V and J; all others were non-productive. CDR3 was defined by IMGT convention, running from the second conserved V-encoded cysteine to the conserved J-encoded phenylalanine. Sequences without an unambiguous match to a single V gene segment were excluded from the earlier analysis of almost 600 of the donors. In an earlier analysis of almost 600 of the donors, a V segment was called functional when productive rearrangements were above 56.7%, and segregating when the standard deviation between donors exceeded 5%. A statistical classification framework was built for diagnosing cytomegalovirus status from the catalog of TCR beta chain sequences. In a later analysis, TCR nucleotide sequences were compared against IMGT/GENE-DB human TR gene sequences so that V and J genes could be assigned. A later analysis assigned CDR3 sequences and most-parsimonious VDJ recombination scenarios with the TCRdist pipeline. A later analysis defined each TCR beta chain by its CDR3 amino acid sequence plus V-gene family, and excluded reads lacking a unique V-gene family. To address suspected cross-contamination and a sequencing artifact, a later analysis removed 450 to 700 highly shared, low-generation-probability nucleotide sequences. For each public chain, a later analysis derived a clonal expansion index from normalized ranks of inferred template counts within each repertoire. A later analysis computed generation probabilities with a VDJ recombination model fitted to out-of-frame rearrangements, and checked the results against IGoR. In a later analysis, TCR-TCR, TCR-HLA and TCR-CMV co-occurrence was scored with hypergeometric tests, and a repertoire-size bias correction was applied to TCR pairs. To estimate false discovery rates, a later analysis permuted the HLA or CMV assignments 20 times. In a later analysis, co-occurring TCRs were grouped using DBSCAN, with TCRdist sequence similarity added in when clustering inside HLA-allele-positive subsets. Repertoires with fewer than 30,000 or more than 120,000 public chains were left out of co-occurrence clustering, as were a handful of repertoires with anomalous nucleotide sharing. In TCRdb, the immuneACCESS table is reduced to in-frame sequences with V and J assigned. These tables do not hold every clone; where another copy was compared, an unresolved V gene accounts for under half, and the others remain unexplained. Clone size and the V and J calls come from that table; the DNA yielded D and trimming. Counted in this sample were approximately 130,000 clones; approximately 80% of them appeared once. The ten largest clones take up about 6% of the sample.

This clone was found once. Its antigen target is currently unknown. No clone much larger than this one lies a single base away; base qualities are absent. V loses 0 bases at its end and J loses 3 bases; junction bases beyond the gene matches: 4. The germline V gene encodes CDR1 LNHDA and CDR2 SQIVND (reference sequence). From its cysteine to its phenylalanine, the CDR3 spans 16 amino acids. Left in the record is the CDR3 DNA by itself, 48 bases read in frame from the first base. The cohort consisted of some 670 healthy bone marrow donors. At the time of sampling, all cohort members were nominally healthy, though unrecorded immune exposures were likely present. The donor tested CMV seropositive, placing the donor among the 289 seropositive members of the cohort. A peripheral blood sample was collected from each donor, and TCR beta sequencing was performed on peripheral blood mononuclear cells. The Qiagen DNeasy Blood Extraction Kit was used to extract genomic DNA from the blood cell samples.

This clonotype was sampled from a man younger than 30 in good health and CMV-seropositive. The rearrangement joined TRBV19 to TRBJ2-7; 11 central nucleotides agree with TRBD1. Material for sequencing was PBMCs. For the CDR3, the sequence is CASSIDPGQGVYEQYF. The nucleotide sequence reads as follows: TGTGCCAGTAGTATAGATCCGGGACAGGGGGTCTACGAGCAGTACTTC.